This T cell receptor beta chain derives from a study of cytomegalovirus exposure and HLA in healthy donors (dated by TCRdb to about 2017). Describing the broader study: An earlier analysis of a few hundred of the donors reported 276 Gb of sequence data and 95 million to 130 million unique TCR beta sequences obtained from 150 million to 200 million T cells. A later analysis re-analyzed previously published TCR beta repertoires from 650 to 800 donors and added high-resolution HLA genotyping to study TCR occurrence patterns. The number of typed donors differed by locus: 629-630 for A, B, C, DRB1 and DQB1; 522 for DQA1; 600 to 610 for DPA1; and some 450 for DPB1. HLA typing covered class I and class II loci at four-digit resolution. Rather than using new phenotypic data, the later analysis identified candidate immune exposures from TCR beta sequences and from how often those sequences occurred across donors. The study combined high-throughput TCR immunosequencing, statistical association of individual TCRs with disease status, and machine learning to predict cytomegalovirus infection status. Every discovery cohort repertoire had been produced on one sequencing platform. Several DR-DQ haplotypes were handled as single units for association and clustering, since linkage in the cohort was strong. Among 398 genotyped donors of the cohort, an average of about 240,000 unique TCR beta nucleotide sequences were sequenced per donor, around 20% of them non-productive. In addition to the first cohort of around 670 subjects, a separate validation cohort of some 120 different subjects was used. A later genetic analysis took genome-wide SNP genotypes for about three fifths of the 666 donors and used that subset as a discovery cohort. The study profiled the T cell repertoires of 500 to 800 subjects by immunosequencing and related them to cytomegalovirus serostatus. Donor age, sex, ethnicity and CMV serostatus were compiled alongside the repertoire data. An earlier analysis of 587 of the donors applied high-throughput TCR beta sequencing to assess whether each TCR beta V gene segment acted as functional or pseudogenic. Around 300 gigabases of sequencing data and tens of millions of unique TCR sequences were included in an early release covering 550 to 800 HLA-typed donors. Of the 300 to 500 genotyped donors, 65% to 90% were placed in the genetic ancestry cluster associated with self-reported Caucasian donors. The aim of the study was to test whether cataloging public T cell receptors could identify signatures of past pathogen exposure. The investigation overall reported the following: In a later genetic analysis, fewer N-insertions in productive TCRs were reported among donors in an Asian-associated ancestry cluster than the roughly 700-donor mean. The authors suggested that the approach could potentially be extended to other disease states and immunological phenotypes. Most CMV-associated TCR beta chains appeared to be HLA-restricted in a later analysis, and the HLA associations seemed to be driven largely by CMV exposure. Because counts were too low, roughly 16 rarely observed V segments, including chromosome 9 orphons, were left out of the earlier analysis of approximately 500 of the donors. In a later genetic analysis, a missense DCLRE1C variant was associated with V-gene and J-gene trimming of TCR beta chains, and the association was replicated in an independent cohort. HLA typing was unavailable for some donors at each locus, so association tests used only the typed subset. Because the 87-base-pair reads could not distinguish some IMGT-functional V segments, including TRBV6-2 and TRBV6-3, those segments were excluded. Broadly in line with IMGT annotations, most TCR beta V segments showed up in productive rearrangements about 90% or about 30% of the time in an earlier analysis of around 600 of the donors. A further reported finding was that TCR beta sequences accurately predicted the HLA-A and HLA-B alleles for most subjects in the first cohort. Roughly uniform sequencing depth across donors was assumed in presence/absence analyses, although this assumption may not hold. According to a later analysis, TCR association rates differed among HLA loci, with DRB1 alleles showing the most associated TCRs and HLA-C alleles showing the fewest. The classifier was reported to diagnose cytomegalovirus status with high specificity and sensitivity in both the original cohort and the validation cohort. In a later analysis, HLA-associated TCR beta chains showed more clonal expansion and lower generation probabilities than non-associated chains that were equally common. Several of the top co-occurrence clusters appeared to be linked to parvovirus B19, influenza, CMV and Epstein-Barr virus, according to a later analysis. A total of 164 TCR beta chains were listed by the study as associated with cytomegalovirus. Linkage disequilibrium might explain the correlated functional status among segregating V segments, but an unknown experimental factor could not be ruled out. While some public TCRs were present in many individuals, most TCR sequences turned up only very rarely across donors. Immune exposure information for the cohort was limited to CMV serostatus. Only TCR beta chains were sequenced in this cohort, and the absence of alpha or paired-chain data limited detectable features. In vitro tests confirmed that three of the cytomegalovirus-associated TCR beta chains recognize cytomegalovirus antigens. When HLA alleles, especially DR and DQ, strongly co-occurred, attributing TCR associations to individual alleles was difficult. The sequencing pipeline was judged likely to have produced a cluster of highly shared sequence variants as a technical artifact. At a false discovery rate of 0.05, a later analysis linked fewer than 20,000 TCR beta sequences to specific HLA alleles.

The method was the immunoSEQ multiplex PCR assay. For the multiplex PCR, a mixture combining 60 forward primers for TCR Vbeta segments and 13 reverse primers for TCR Jbeta segments was used. A multiplex PCR assay on genomic DNA amplified the CDR3 region of rearranged TCR beta genes. Amplified TCR beta libraries were sequenced as 87-base-pair reads on the Illumina HiSeq System. For the original study's pipeline: A later analysis counted about 82 million unique TCR beta chains across the 500 to 850 repertoires, and some 11 million of these chains were shared by at least two donors. To remove PCR and sequencing errors, raw reads were error-corrected and collapsed into unique sequences using a nearest-neighbor algorithm that merged closely related sequences. CDR3 sequences were aligned to IMGT reference sequences to assign V, D and J gene segments. For a sequence to be retained, a match of at least six nucleotides to both a V gene segment and a J gene segment was required. Rearrangements were classified as productive when the CDR3 lacked stop codons and remained in frame with V and J, and all other rearrangements were classified as non-productive. Following IMGT convention, CDR3 was defined as the stretch from the second conserved V-encoded cysteine to the conserved J-encoded phenylalanine. In an earlier analysis of roughly 580 of the donors, sequences lacking an unambiguous match to a single V gene segment were excluded. In an earlier analysis of a few hundred of the donors, V segments were called functional above 56.7% productive rearrangements and were called segregating when the between-donor standard deviation exceeded 5%. A statistical classification framework was built to diagnose cytomegalovirus status from the catalog of TCR beta chain sequences. V and J gene assignment, in a later analysis, came from comparing TCR nucleotide sequences with IMGT/GENE-DB human TR gene sequences. The TCRdist pipeline was used in a later analysis to assign CDR3 sequences and most-parsimonious VDJ recombination scenarios. In a later analysis, each TCR beta chain was defined by its CDR3 amino acid sequence together with its V-gene family, and reads without a unique V-gene family were excluded. In a later analysis, approximately 590 highly shared, low-generation-probability nucleotide sequences were removed to address suspected cross-contamination and a sequencing artifact. In a later analysis, a clonal expansion index was calculated for each public chain from normalized within-repertoire ranks of inferred template counts. In a later analysis, generation probabilities were computed using a VDJ recombination model fitted to out-of-frame rearrangements, and the results were checked against IGoR. In a later analysis, hypergeometric tests were used to score TCR-TCR, TCR-HLA and TCR-CMV co-occurrence, with a repertoire-size bias correction applied to TCR pairs. False discovery rates were estimated in a later analysis by permuting HLA or CMV assignments 20 times. A later analysis grouped co-occurring TCRs with DBSCAN, adding TCRdist sequence similarity when clustering within HLA-allele-positive subsets. Repertoires with fewer than 30,000 or more than 120,000 public chains were left out of co-occurrence clustering, as were roughly five repertoires with anomalous nucleotide sharing. TCRdb stores this immuneACCESS table with in-frame sequences only. Part of the clones is absent; in the studies checked, under half of the shortfall reflects unresolved V genes, and no reason is known for the rest. The DNA was the basis for D and trimming; V, J and clone size are from that table. For this sample the table gives about 120,000 clones, of which 60% to 80% were detected only once. Of the sample, over 2.5% falls within the top ten clones.

CDR1 and CDR2 are drawn from the germline V gene: SGHTS, YDEGEE. The CDR3 holds 13 amino acids from the cysteine to the phenylalanine. Only the CDR3 DNA is retained, 39 bases long and in frame from the first base. V is pared back by 4 bases and J by 5 bases, with 12 bases lying between the germline termini. Note on this clone: Its binding antigen is unknown. No much larger clone is present one base from it, and per-base qualities are unavailable.

In total, just over 650 healthy bone marrow donors made up the cohort. Cohort members were all nominally healthy when sampled, although unrecorded immune exposures were likely present. The donor was CMV seronegative and belonged to the group of over 350 seronegative cohort members. Every donor gave a peripheral blood sample, and the peripheral blood mononuclear cells from that sample were used for TCR beta sequencing. The Qiagen DNeasy Blood Extraction Kit was used to extract genomic DNA from the blood cell samples. The chain links TRBV5-8 with TRBJ2-5; the D gene is perhaps TRBD2, on 5 matching bases. This clonotype was sampled from a woman aged 45 to 65 in good health and CMV-seronegative. The specimen was PBMCs. CDR3 reads: CASSRAGIETQYF. At the DNA level, the sequence is TGTGCCAGCAGCCGAGCCGGGATCGAGACCCAGTACTTC.